The 5 T cell receptor beta chains given below trace back to one sample, sequenced in a study of siplizumab effects on memory and regulatory T cells. The assay was immunoSEQ multiplex PCR, and TCRdb's table has in-frame clones only and misses some. This table holds more than 85,000 clones, around nine tenths found once. Sequenced sample: CD4+ T cells sorted from blood. Receptors originate from a human donor in good health.

The chain joins TRBV5-1 to TRBJ2-7, with 10 nucleotides matching TRBD1. Germline V lookup: CDR1 SGHRS, CDR2 YFSETQ. The V and J ends lost 4 bases and 3 bases, in that order; junction bases with no gene match: 7. The CDR3 totals 15 residues. CDR3 sequence: CASSRDRTGGYEQYF. The CDR3 coding sequence is TGCGCCAGCAGCCGAGACCGGACAGGGGGCTACGAGCAGTACTTC.

This chain joins TRBV5-8 and TRBJ1-5; 7 nucleotides match TRBD1. Germline CDR1 is SGHTS and CDR2 is YDEGEE. The V segment lost 0 bases and the J segment 7 bases; nucleotides outside the gene matches: 10. This CDR3 is built from 16 residues. As DNA, the CDR3 is TGTGCCAGCAGCTTGGCCGATGAGGGGGCTTGGCAGCCCCAGCATTTT. Encoded protein: CASSLADEGAWQPQHF.

The rearrangement uses TRBV4-1 and TRBJ1-2; a possible D gene is TRBD1 (6 bases). Trimming pared 1 base from V and 7 bases from J, leaving 7 bases between. This CDR3 contains 12 residues. The germline V gene encodes CDR1 MGHRA and CDR2 YSYEKL. This CDR3 is CASSQGGGGYTF. For the CDR3, the DNA is TGCGCCAGCAGCCAAGGAGGGGGTGGCTACACCTTC.

This chain links TRBV5-4 with TRBJ2-5; 8 bases are shared with TRBD2. CDR1 is SGHNT and CDR2 is YYREEE in the germline V gene (reference sequence). V lost 0 bases, J lost 5 bases, and 6 bases stayed unmatched. This CDR3 is 15 amino acids long. The CDR3 DNA reads as TGTGCCAGCAGCTTGGCCGGGGCTAGCGGGGAGACCCAGTACTTC. This codes for CASSLAGASGETQYF.

V gene TRBV5-1 combines with J gene TRBJ2-5; 14 bases are a match to TRBD2. The CDR3 sequence is 18 residues long. Losses at the gene ends were 0 bases for V and 7 bases for J; bases not matched to a gene: 11. Per the germline V gene, CDR1 is SGHRS and CDR2 is YFSETQ. The CDR3 sequence: CASSLEPGLAGAWGTQYF. The CDR3 coding sequence is TGCGCCAGCAGCTTGGAACCGGGACTAGCGGGGGCTTGGGGGACCCAGTACTTC.